What follows is one T cell receptor beta chain and its context. The antigen is undetermined. CDR3 regions of TCR beta were amplified from RNA transcripts. HTBI primers were employed in first-round RT-PCR, then a second-round multiplex PCR followed. Using its own MiXCR run on the multiplex PCR reads, TCRdb lists one record per CDR3 protein. The table records 350,000 or so distinct CDR3 sequences, around a sixth of them present only once. Germline V gene sequence: CDR1 MNHNS, CDR2 SASEGT. This CDR3 contains 14 residues. This sample was included in a study of Graves' ophthalmopathy and Graves' hyperthyroidism. Study results and limitations: Most expanded clonotypes from thyroid (those above 0.001 frequency) were also found in blood. A 13-signature model separated ophthalmopathy from stable hyperthyroidism, just over 85% sensitivity, 81.08% specificity.

Among the exclusions were patients with other autoimmune diseases, uncontrolled infections, pregnancy or lactation. Material for sequencing was peripheral blood. The TCR comes from an adult man with Graves' ophthalmopathy. The J gene is TRBJ2-7, the V gene TRBV6-1, with 9 bases fitting TRBD2. The J call may be incorrect, as the DNA end agrees better with TRBJ2-1. The CDR3 nucleotides are TGTGCCAGCAGTGGGGTATCGGCGGGGGGGCAGCAGTTCTTC. It is translated as CASSGVSAGGQQFF.